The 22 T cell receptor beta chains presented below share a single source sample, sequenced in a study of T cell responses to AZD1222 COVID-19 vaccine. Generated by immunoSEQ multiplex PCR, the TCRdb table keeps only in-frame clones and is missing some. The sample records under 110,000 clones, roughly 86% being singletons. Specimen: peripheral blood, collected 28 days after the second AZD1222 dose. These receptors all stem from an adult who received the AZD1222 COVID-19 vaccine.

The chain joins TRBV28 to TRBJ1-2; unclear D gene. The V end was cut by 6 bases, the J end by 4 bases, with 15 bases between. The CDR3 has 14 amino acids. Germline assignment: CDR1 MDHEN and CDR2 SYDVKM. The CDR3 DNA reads TGTGCCAGCAGCCTCTCGGACCCTAGCTATGGCTACACCTTC. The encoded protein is CASSLSDPSYGYTF.

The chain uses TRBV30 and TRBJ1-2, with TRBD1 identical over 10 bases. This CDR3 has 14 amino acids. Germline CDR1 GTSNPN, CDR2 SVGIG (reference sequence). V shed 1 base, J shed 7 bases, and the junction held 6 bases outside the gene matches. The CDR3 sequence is CAWSGDRGLLGYTF. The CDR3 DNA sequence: TGTGCCTGGAGTGGGGACAGGGGCCTCCTTGGCTACACCTTC.

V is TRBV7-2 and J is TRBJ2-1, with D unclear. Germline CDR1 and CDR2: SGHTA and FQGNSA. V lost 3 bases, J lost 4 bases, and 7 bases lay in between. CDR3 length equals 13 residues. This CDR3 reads CASSFAAYNEQFF. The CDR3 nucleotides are TGTGCCAGCAGCTTTGCAGCTTACAATGAGCAGTTCTTC.

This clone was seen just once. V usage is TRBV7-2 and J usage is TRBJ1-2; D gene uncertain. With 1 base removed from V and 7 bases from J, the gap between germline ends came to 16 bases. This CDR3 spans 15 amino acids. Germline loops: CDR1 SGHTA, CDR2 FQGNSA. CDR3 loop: CASSLGGSSRSGYTF. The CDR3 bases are TGTGCCAGCAGCTTAGGAGGCAGTTCTCGCTCTGGCTACACCTTC.

The CDR3 DNA sequence: TGTGCCAGTAGTAGGAGGAGAGATACGCAGTATTTT. It codes for CASSRRRDTQYF. V and J are TRBV19 and TRBJ2-3; TRBD2 might be the D (5 bases). The CDR3 runs to 12 residues. Between the trimmed V and J ends, which lost 4 bases and 5 bases, there was a span of 7 bases. The V gene's germline CDR1 is LNHDA and CDR2 SQIVND (reference sequence).

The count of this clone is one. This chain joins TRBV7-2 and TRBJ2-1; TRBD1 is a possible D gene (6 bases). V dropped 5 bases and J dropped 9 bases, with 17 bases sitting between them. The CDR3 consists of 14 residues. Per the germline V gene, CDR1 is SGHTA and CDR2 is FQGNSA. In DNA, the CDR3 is TGTGCCAGCAGCCCAGGGGTGCTTTTCGTTGAGCAGTTCTTC. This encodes CASSPGVLFVEQFF.

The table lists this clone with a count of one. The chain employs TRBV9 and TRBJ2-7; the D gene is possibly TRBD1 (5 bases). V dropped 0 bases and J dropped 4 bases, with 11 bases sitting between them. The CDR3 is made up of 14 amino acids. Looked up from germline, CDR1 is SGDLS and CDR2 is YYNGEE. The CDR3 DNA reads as TGTGCCAGCAGCGTAGCAGGGTTCTCTTACGAGCAGTACTTC. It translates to CASSVAGFSYEQYF.

The CDR3 sequence is CASSRTVLDGELFF. CDR3 DNA: TGTGCCAGCAGCCGGACGGTACTGGACGGGGAGCTGTTTTTT. The chain couples TRBV9 to TRBJ2-2, with no clear D. Germline V gene lookup returns CDR1 SGDLS and CDR2 YYNGEE. V was cut by 4 bases and J by 7 bases, with 14 bases left in between. CDR3 length: 14 amino acids.

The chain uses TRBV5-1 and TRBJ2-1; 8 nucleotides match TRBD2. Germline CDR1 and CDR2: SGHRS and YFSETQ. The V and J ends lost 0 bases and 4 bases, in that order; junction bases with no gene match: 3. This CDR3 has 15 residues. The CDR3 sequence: CASSLERGRYNEQFF. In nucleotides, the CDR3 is TGCGCCAGCAGCTTGGAGCGGGGGAGGTACAATGAGCAGTTCTTC.

CDR3 sequence: CASSFSGTSWYEQYF. CDR3 nucleotides: TGTGCCAGCAGTTTCTCCGGGACTAGTTGGTACGAGCAGTACTTC. This chain connects TRBV6-5 to TRBJ2-7; TRBD2 agrees at 8 bases. This CDR3 is 15 amino acids long. CDR1 is MNHEY and CDR2 is SVGAGI in the germline V gene. Trimming cost V 4 bases and J 4 bases; bases outside gene matches: 9.

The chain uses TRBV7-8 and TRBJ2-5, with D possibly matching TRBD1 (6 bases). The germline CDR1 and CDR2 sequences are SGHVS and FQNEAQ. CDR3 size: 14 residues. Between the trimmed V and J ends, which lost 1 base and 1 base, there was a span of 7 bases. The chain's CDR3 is CASSLEDSQETQYF. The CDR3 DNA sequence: TGTGCCAGCAGCTTAGAGGACAGCCAAGAGACCCAGTACTTC.

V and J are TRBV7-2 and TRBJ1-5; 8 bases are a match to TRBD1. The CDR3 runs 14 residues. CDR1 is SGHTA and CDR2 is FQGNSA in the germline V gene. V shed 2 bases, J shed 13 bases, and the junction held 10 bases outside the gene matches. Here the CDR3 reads CASSLKAGGASQHF. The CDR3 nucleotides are TGTGCCAGCAGCTTAAAGGCAGGGGGCGCGTCTCAGCATTTT.

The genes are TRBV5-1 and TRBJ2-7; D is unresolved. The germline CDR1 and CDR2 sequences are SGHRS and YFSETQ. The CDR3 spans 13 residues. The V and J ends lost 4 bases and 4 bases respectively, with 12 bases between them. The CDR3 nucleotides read TGCGCCAGCAGCCCGTCGAACCTTTACGAGCAGTACTTC. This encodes CASSPSNLYEQYF.

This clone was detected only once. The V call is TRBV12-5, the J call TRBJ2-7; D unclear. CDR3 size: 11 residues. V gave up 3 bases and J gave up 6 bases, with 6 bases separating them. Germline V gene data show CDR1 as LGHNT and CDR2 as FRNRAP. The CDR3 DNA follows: TGTGCTAGTGGTTTCGGTTCCGAGCAGTACTTC. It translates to CASGFGSEQYF.

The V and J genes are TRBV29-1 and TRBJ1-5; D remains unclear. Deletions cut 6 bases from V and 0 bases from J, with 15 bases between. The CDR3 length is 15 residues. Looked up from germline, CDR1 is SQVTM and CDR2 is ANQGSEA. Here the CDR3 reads CSVSGSTDSNQPQHF. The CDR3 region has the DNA TGCAGCGTCTCGGGCAGTACCGATAGCAATCAGCCCCAGCATTTT.

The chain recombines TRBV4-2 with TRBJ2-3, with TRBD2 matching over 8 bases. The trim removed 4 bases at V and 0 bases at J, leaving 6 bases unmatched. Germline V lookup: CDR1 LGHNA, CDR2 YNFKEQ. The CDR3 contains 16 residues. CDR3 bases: TGTGCCAGCAGCCTCCACGGGGGGGAGAGCACAGATACGCAGTATTTT. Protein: CASSLHGGESTDTQYF.

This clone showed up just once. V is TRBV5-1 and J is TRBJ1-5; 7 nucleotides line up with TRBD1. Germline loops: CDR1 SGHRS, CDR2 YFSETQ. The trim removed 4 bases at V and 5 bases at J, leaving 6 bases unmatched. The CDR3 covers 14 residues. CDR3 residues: CASSVSGTDQPQHF. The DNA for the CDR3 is TGCGCCAGCAGCGTCTCCGGGACAGATCAGCCCCAGCATTTT.

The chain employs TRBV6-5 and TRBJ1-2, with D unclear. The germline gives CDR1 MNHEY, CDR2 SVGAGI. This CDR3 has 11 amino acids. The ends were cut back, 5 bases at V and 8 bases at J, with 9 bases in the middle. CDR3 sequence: CASSPAGGYTF. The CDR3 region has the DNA TGTGCCAGCAGTCCAGCGGGCGGCTACACCTTC.

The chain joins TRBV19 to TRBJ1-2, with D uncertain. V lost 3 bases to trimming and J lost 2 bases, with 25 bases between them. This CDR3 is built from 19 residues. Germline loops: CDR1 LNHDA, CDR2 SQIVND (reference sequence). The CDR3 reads CASSIGLRRWSLANYGYTF. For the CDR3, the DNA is TGTGCCAGTAGTATCGGCCTACGGCGATGGAGTCTTGCCAACTATGGCTACACCTTC.

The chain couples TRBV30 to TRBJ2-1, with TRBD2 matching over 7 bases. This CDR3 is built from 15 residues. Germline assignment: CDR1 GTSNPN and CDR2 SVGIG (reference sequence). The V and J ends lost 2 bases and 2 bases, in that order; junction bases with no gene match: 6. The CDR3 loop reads CAWSLTGGPYNEQFF. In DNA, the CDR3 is TGTGCCTGGAGTCTTACGGGAGGACCCTACAATGAGCAGTTCTTC.

CDR3 in DNA: TGTGCCAGCAGCTTGGCCTGGTCAGAGACCCAGTACTTC. This gives the protein CASSLAWSETQYF. The J gene is TRBJ2-5, the V gene TRBV5-5; D gene ambiguous. The CDR3 consists of 13 residues. Looked up from germline, CDR1 is SGHKS and CDR2 is YYEKEE (reference sequence). V lost 0 bases, J lost 4 bases, and 7 bases lay in between.

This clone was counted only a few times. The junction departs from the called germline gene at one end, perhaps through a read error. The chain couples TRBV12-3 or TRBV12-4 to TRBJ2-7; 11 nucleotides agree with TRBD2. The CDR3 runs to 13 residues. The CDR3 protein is CASSTGTSGFRDF. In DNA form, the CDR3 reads TGTGCCAGCAGCACCGGGACTAGCGGTTTTAGAGACTTC.